Detailed here is one TCR beta chain. No antigen is known for it. The sample originates from a study of vaccination effects on CD4 cells after COVID-19. Findings and caveats of the study: Few convalescent patients were studied, and early post-infection samples were lacking.

Only in-frame clones appear in the TCRdb table, and some are missing; sequencing was by immunoSEQ multiplex PCR. Of fewer than 40,000 clones listed, around 70% were seen once; the top ten hold approximately 22%. Looked up from germline, CDR1 is MNHEY and CDR2 is SVGAGI. This CDR3 contains 13 residues. V lost 11 bases and J lost 4, with 14 bases in between. After expansion with viral peptide pools in the ViraFEST assay, antigen-specific CD4+ T cells were sequenced. Subsequent to less than 13 days of culture, CD4+ T cells were isolated. Previously uninfected by SARS-CoV-2, the vaccine recipients also showed negative nucleocapsid antibodies.

The receptor comes from a human donor who received a COVID-19 vaccine. The material sequenced was CD4+ T cells from PBMCs cultured with SARS-CoV-2 spike peptides, taken before COVID-19 vaccination. This rearrangement joins TRBV6-5 to TRBJ2-2, with D tentatively TRBD2 (5 bases). CDR3 amino acids: CASNGVGTGELFF. CDR3 coding DNA: TGTGCCTCCAACGGGGTTGGCACCGGGGAGCTGTTTTTT.